The 6 T cell receptor beta chains listed next were all sequenced from one sample in a study of CD4+ T cells in melanoma. The data were produced by immunoSEQ multiplex PCR, yet TCRdb's version contains in-frame clones alone and is incomplete. The table lists roughly 16,000 clones, 70% to 80% of them singletons, with 12% in the top ten. The source material was cells from a culture (not recorded whether cultured in vitro). These receptors came from a human donor with melanoma.

V and J are TRBV4-1 and TRBJ1-4; D perhaps matches TRBD1 (5 bases). The length of the CDR3 is 16 residues. Germline loops: CDR1 MGHRA, CDR2 YSYEKL. Trimming removed 6 bases from V and 3 bases from J, with 17 bases in between. The CDR3 is CASRPRDEGPNEKLFF. The CDR3 bases are TGCGCCAGCAGGCCGAGGGACGAGGGCCCTAATGAAAAACTGTTTTTT.

The table lists this clone with a few counts. The chain couples TRBV2 to TRBJ1-1; TRBD1 is a possible D gene (5 bases). The V gene lost 6 bases and the J gene lost 0 bases, with 8 bases spanning the gap. The germline V gene encodes CDR1 SNHLY and CDR2 FYNNEI. This CDR3 has 13 amino acids. The DNA of the CDR3 is TGTGCCAGCAGCAGGGAGTTGAACACTGAAGCTTTCTTT. It yields the protein CASSRELNTEAFF.

This clone is a singleton in its sample. This sequence joins TRBV29-1 and TRBJ2-7; 8 positions match TRBD1. In germline, CDR1 is SQVTM, CDR2 ANQGSEA. This CDR3 comprises 14 residues. With 4 bases clipped from V and 5 bases from J, the junction kept 10 bases outside the gene matches. The CDR3 region is CSVVDRDWGNEQYF. The DNA for the CDR3 is TGCAGCGTTGTGGACAGGGATTGGGGAAACGAGCAGTACTTC.

A few counts support this clone. CDR3 DNA: TGCGCCAGCAGCCAAGGACCCCTCACTCCCTACGAGCAGTACTTC. Its translation: CASSQGPLTPYEQYF. The V gene is TRBV4-1, the J gene TRBJ2-7; D ambiguous. The CDR3 contains 15 residues. Deletions cut 1 base from V and 2 bases from J, with 12 bases between. Germline CDR1 reads MGHRA; CDR2 reads YSYEKL.

The chain is built from TRBV7-6 and TRBJ2-3; D uncertain. CDR3 length: 16 residues. CDR1 and CDR2 from the germline V gene are SGHVS and FNYEAQ. Trimming stripped 2 bases from V and 6 bases from J, with 18 bases between. CDR3 bases: TGTGCCAGCAGCTTATCGATGCCAGCTCATGGGGATACGCAGTATTTT. Translating gives CASSLSMPAHGDTQYF.

The chain recombines TRBV2 with TRBJ2-1; D is possibly TRBD1 (7 bases). The CDR3 contains 15 residues. The germline V and J ends were trimmed by 4 bases and 2 bases, with 12 bases remaining between them. The V gene's germline CDR1 is SNHLY and CDR2 FYNNEI. CDR3 sequence: CASSAEGATYNEQFF. Written as DNA, the CDR3 is TGTGCCAGCAGTGCGGAGGGGGCGACCTACAATGAGCAGTTCTTC.